This T cell receptor beta chain originates from a study of blood T cell repertoires in COVID-19. Produced via immunoSEQ multiplex PCR; TCRdb's table is partial and in-frame only. Of about 23,000 clones in the sample, 86% were seen once. The CDR3 loop spans 15 amino acids. V trimming: 1 base; J trimming: 4 bases; junction bases outside the gene matches: 5. From germline, CDR1 is SEHNR and CDR2 FQNEAQ (reference sequence). The source of this sequence is a human donor with acute or convalescent COVID-19. The donor label of this sample is uncertain. The J gene is TRBJ1-2, the V gene TRBV7-9; TRBD1 aligns across 8 bases. Sequencing input: peripheral blood. CDR3 sequence: CASSLDQGAGYGYTF. The CDR3 coding sequence is TGTGCCAGCAGCTTAGATCAGGGGGCCGGCTATGGCTACACCTTC.